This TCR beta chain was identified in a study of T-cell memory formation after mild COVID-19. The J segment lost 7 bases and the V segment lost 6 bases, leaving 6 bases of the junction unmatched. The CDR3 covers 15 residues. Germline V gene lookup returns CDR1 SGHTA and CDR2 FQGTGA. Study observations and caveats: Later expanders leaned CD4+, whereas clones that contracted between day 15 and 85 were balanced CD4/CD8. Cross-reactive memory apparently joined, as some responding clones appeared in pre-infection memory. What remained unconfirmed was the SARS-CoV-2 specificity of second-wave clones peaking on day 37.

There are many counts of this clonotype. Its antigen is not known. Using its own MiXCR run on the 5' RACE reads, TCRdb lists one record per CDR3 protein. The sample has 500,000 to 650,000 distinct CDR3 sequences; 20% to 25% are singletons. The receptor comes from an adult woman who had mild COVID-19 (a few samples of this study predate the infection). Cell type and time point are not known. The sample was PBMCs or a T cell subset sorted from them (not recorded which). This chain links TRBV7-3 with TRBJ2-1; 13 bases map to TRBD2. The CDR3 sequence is CASSSGLAGVNEQFF. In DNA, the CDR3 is TGTGCCAGCAGTTCCGGACTAGCGGGAGTGAATGAGCAGTTCTTC.